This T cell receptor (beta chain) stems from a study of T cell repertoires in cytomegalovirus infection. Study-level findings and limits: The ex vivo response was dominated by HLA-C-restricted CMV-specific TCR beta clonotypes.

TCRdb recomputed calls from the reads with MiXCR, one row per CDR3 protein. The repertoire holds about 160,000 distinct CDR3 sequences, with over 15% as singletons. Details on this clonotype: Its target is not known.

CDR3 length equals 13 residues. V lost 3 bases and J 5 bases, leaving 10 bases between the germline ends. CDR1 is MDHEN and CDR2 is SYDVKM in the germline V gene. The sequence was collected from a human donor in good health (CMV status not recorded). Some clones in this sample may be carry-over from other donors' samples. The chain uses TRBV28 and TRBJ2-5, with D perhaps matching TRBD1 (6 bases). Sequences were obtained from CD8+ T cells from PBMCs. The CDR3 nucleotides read TGTGCCAGCAGTTTCAGGGGCCGGGAGACCCAGTACTTC. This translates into CASSFRGRETQYF.